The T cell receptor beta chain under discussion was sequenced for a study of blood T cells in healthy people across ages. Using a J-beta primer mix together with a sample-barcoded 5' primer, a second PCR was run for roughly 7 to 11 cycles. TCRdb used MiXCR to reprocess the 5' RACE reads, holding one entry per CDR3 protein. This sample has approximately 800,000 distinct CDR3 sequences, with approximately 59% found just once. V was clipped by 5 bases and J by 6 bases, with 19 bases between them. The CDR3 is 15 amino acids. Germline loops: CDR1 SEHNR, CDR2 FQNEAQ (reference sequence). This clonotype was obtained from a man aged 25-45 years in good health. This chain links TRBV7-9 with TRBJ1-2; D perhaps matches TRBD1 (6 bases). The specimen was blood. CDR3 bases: TGTGCCAGCAGCCCTAGCCCGGACAGCCCTGATGGCTACACCTTC. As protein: CASSPSPDSPDGYTF.